These T cell receptor beta chains were read from a single sample in a study of T cells after yellow fever vaccination. TCRdb called the 5' RACE reads again in MiXCR, with one record for every CDR3 protein. Found here are nearly 550,000 distinct CDR3 sequences, 19% of them singletons; the top ten hold roughly an eighth. This specimen consisted of PBMCs, obtained 15 days after the yellow fever booster vaccination. These receptors came from a man younger than 45 who received the YFV17D yellow fever vaccine. Both conserved end residues are part of each CDR3. A D gene is named only where the DNA matches it firmly. Clone size is stated in some rows and not others, as once, few, many or a class when expanded.

cdr3_aa cdr3_nt d_call j_call clone_size v_call
CASSLLGRQGKNEQFF TGTGCCAGCAGTTTACTGGGTCGTCAGGGAAAGAATGAGCAGTTCTTC . TRBJ2-1 few TRBV12-3/TRBV12-4
CASSAGGGEQYF TGTGCCAGCAGTGCGGGGGGGGGCGAGCAGTACTTC TRBD2 TRBJ2-7 few TRBV12-3/TRBV12-4
CASSDGTIPLETQYF TGTGCCAGCAGCGACGGGACTATTCCCCTCGAGACCCAGTACTTC TRBD2 TRBJ2-5 many TRBV9
CSAIGGQVTYEQYF TGCAGTGCTATAGGGGGACAGGTCACCTACGAGCAGTACTTC TRBD1 TRBJ2-7 few TRBV20-1
CASSLDRVPATNEKLFF TGTGCCAGCAGTCTAGACAGGGTGCCCGCAACTAATGAAAAACTGTTTTTT TRBD1 TRBJ1-4 . TRBV27
CASSYEDIEAFF TGTGCCAGCAGTTATGAGGACATCGAAGCTTTCTTT . TRBJ1-1 . TRBV12-3/TRBV12-4
CSARAQRRPYNEQFF TGCAGTGCTAGAGCCCAACGGAGACCCTACAATGAGCAGTTCTTC . TRBJ2-1 . TRBV20-1
CASSLLGSDLTDTQYF TGTGCCAGCAGCTTATTAGGTAGCGATCTCACAGATACGCAGTATTTT . TRBJ2-3 few TRBV11-2
CASKPSGGTYEQYF TGTGCCAGCAAACCTAGCGGGGGAACCTACGAGCAGTACTTC TRBD2 TRBJ2-7 . TRBV2
CASSPPRLDTQYF TGTGCCAGCAGCCCTCCTCGTCTCGATACGCAGTATTTT . TRBJ2-3 once TRBV7-8
CASSRDSTYNEQFF TGTGCCAGCAGCCGGGACTCCACCTACAATGAGCAGTTCTTC . TRBJ2-1 few TRBV5-6
CASSPTGLAFYEQYF TGTGCCAGCAGCCCAACGGGACTAGCATTTTACGAGCAGTACTTC TRBD2 TRBJ2-7 once TRBV3-1
CASSPRLGDFSYEQYF TGTGCCAGCAGCCCTAGACTGGGGGACTTCTCCTACGAGCAGTACTTC . TRBJ2-7 few TRBV11-2
CSARPSPRLADNEQFF TGCAGTGCTAGGCCTTCCCCTAGGCTAGCCGACAATGAGCAGTTCTTC . TRBJ2-1 few TRBV20-1
CASSAGGTGELFF TGTGCCAGCAGCGCCGGGGGAACCGGGGAGCTGTTTTTT . TRBJ2-2 . TRBV9
CASSPAAPGTGSPLHF TGTGCCAGCAGCCCTGCAGCGCCGGGCACCGGGTCACCCCTCCACTTT . TRBJ1-6 few TRBV7-3
CSAQPGETQYF TGCAGTGCCCAGCCGGGAGAGACCCAGTACTTC . TRBJ2-5 . TRBV20-1
CASSLVGAGETQYF TGCGCCAGCAGCTTGGTGGGGGCTGGGGAGACCCAGTACTTC . TRBJ2-5 many TRBV5-1
CASRGGASLSGNTIYF TGTGCCAGCAGAGGGGGTGCCTCCCTGAGTGGAAACACCATATATTTT . TRBJ1-3 . TRBV2
CSARVSEGRADEQFF TGCAGTGCAAGGGTTTCTGAAGGGAGGGCCGATGAGCAGTTCTTC TRBD2 TRBJ2-1 . TRBV20-1
CASSSTNGPVQYF TGTGCCAGCAGCTCCACCAACGGTCCCGTGCAGTACTTC . TRBJ2-7 . TRBV7-2
CASRNEGGGTGELFF TGTGCCAGCAGGAACGAAGGGGGGGGCACCGGGGAGCTGTTTTTT . TRBJ2-2 few TRBV6-5
CSASSGRAYEQYF TGCAGTGCCAGTAGCGGGAGAGCCTACGAGCAGTACTTC TRBD2 TRBJ2-7 . TRBV20-1
CSVSSTGTSGRATDTQYF TGCAGCGTTTCTTCGACCGGGACTAGCGGGAGGGCCACAGATACGCAGTATTTT TRBD2 TRBJ2-3 . TRBV29-1
CASSLALLGSPLHF TGTGCCAGCAGTTTAGCACTGTTGGGGTCACCCCTCCACTTT . TRBJ1-6 many TRBV12-3/TRBV12-4